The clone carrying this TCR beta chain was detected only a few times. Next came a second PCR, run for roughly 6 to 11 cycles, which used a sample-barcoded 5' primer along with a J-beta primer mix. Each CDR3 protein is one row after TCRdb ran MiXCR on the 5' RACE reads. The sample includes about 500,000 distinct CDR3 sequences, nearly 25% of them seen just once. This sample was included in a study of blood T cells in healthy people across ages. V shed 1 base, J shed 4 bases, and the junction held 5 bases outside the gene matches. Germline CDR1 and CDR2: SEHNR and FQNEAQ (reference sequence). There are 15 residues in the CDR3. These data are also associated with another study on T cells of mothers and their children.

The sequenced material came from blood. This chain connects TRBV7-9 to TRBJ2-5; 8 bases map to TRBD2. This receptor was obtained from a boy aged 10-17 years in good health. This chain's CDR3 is CASSLVTTSVETQYF. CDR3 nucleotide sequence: TGTGCCAGCAGCTTAGTGACGACTAGCGTAGAGACCCAGTACTTC.